One and the same sample provided the 6 T cell receptor beta chains below, sequenced in a study of T cell responses to AZD1222 COVID-19 vaccine. Produced via immunoSEQ multiplex PCR; TCRdb's table is partial and in-frame only. The data hold approximately 60,000 clones, with roughly 86% observed a single time. The material was peripheral blood, obtained on day 0 of AZD1222 vaccination. Source of these receptors: an adult in good health.

This chain uses TRBV3-1 (or the pseudogene TRBV3-2) with TRBJ1-1; no firm D call. The CDR3 runs to 12 residues. The germline V gene has CDR1 LGHDT and CDR2 YNNKEL (reference sequence). Between the trimmed V and J ends, which lost 4 bases and 1 base, there was a span of 4 bases. The CDR3 is CASSPGNTEAFF. In DNA form, the CDR3 reads TGTGCCAGCAGCCCAGGGAACACTGAAGCTTTCTTT.

The chain recombines TRBV7-2 with TRBJ2-7, with 7 bases aligning to TRBD2. This CDR3 comprises 15 residues. Looked up from germline, CDR1 is SGHTA and CDR2 is FQGNSA. Trimming took 6 bases from V and 2 from J; bases not matched to a gene: 10. The CDR3 nucleotides are TGTGCCAGCAGAACCGGGACTACCTTTCCCTACGAGCAGTACTTC. Translation: CASRTGTTFPYEQYF.

V usage is TRBV10-1 and J usage is TRBJ1-4; weak D call: TRBD1 (5 bases). V was pared by 4 bases and J by 8 bases, with 20 bases between. The CDR3 length is 16 residues. Germline V CDR1 and CDR2: WNHNN, SYGVQD (reference sequence). The CDR3 protein is CASSAHPEVGGEKLFF. The CDR3 nucleotides are TGCGCCAGCAGTGCCCACCCTGAGGTTGGGGGAGAAAAACTGTTTTTT.

The chain has TRBV4-2 and TRBJ1-4, with D perhaps TRBD1 (6 bases). The CDR3 has 17 amino acids. Germline loops: CDR1 LGHNA, CDR2 YNFKEQ. V was cut by 0 bases and J by 7 bases, with 18 bases left in between. In DNA, the CDR3 is TGTGCCAGCAGCCAAGATCCCCCAGGGGTGGGAGGTGAAAAACTGTTTTTT. Amino acids: CASSQDPPGVGGEKLFF.

This clone was recorded only once. This chain uses TRBV6-5 with TRBJ1-6, with D uncertain. The V gene lost 8 bases and the J gene lost 7 bases, with 15 bases spanning the gap. The length of the CDR3 is 14 residues. Germline V gene lookup returns CDR1 MNHEY and CDR2 SVGAGI. CDR3 bases: TGTGCCAGCGGTTTCGACAAGGGCAATTCACCCCTCCACTTT. This encodes CASGFDKGNSPLHF.

The chain uses TRBV11-2 and TRBJ1-2, with TRBD1 matching over 10 bases. Germline CDR1 is SGHAT and CDR2 is FQNNGV. The junction had 2 bases not matched to a gene; V was cut back by 5 bases and J by 5 bases. The CDR3 contains 13 residues. CDR3 in amino acids: CASSVDRGYGYTF. The CDR3 DNA sequence: TGTGCCAGCAGCGTGGACAGGGGGTATGGCTACACCTTC.